These T cell receptor beta chains were read from a single sample in a study of blood T cells in healthy people across ages. In TCRdb, the 5' RACE reads were re-called with MiXCR into one record per CDR3 protein. The repertoire holds approximately 730,000 distinct CDR3 sequences, around 46% seen once, with under 25% in the top ten. Sequenced input: blood. These receptors originate from a woman aged 55-70 years in good health. The CDR3 runs from the conserved cysteine through the conserved F or W. The D gene is left open where the match is weak. A clone size is listed for some rows: how often the clone was seen (once, few, many), or a class if it is expanded.

V	D	size	J	CDR3	DNA
TRBV20-1	TRBD2	few	TRBJ2-5	CSARDLVAGDQETQYF	TGCAGTGCTAGAGATCTTGTAGCGGGGGACCAAGAGACCCAGTACTTC
TRBV20-1	TRBD2	NA	TRBJ2-3	CSASGTPGLADTQYF	TGCAGTGCTAGTGGAACTCCGGGACTAGCAGATACGCAGTATTTT
TRBV29-1	NA	NA	TRBJ2-5	CSVGLTSRETQYF	TGCAGCGTCGGCCTCACTAGCAGGGAGACCCAGTACTTC
TRBV7-2	TRBD2	few	TRBJ2-3	CASSSGLAGGGDTQYF	TGTGCCAGCAGCTCCGGACTAGCGGGGGGAGGAGATACGCAGTATTTT
TRBV7-7	TRBD2	few	TRBJ2-3	CASSLAGTSGSDTQYF	TGTGCTAGCAGCTTGGCCGGGACTAGCGGATCAGATACGCAGTATTTT
TRBV7-6	NA	NA	TRBJ2-1	CASSLDIPGFYNEQFF	TGTGCCAGCAGCTTAGATATCCCGGGATTCTACAATGAGCAGTTCTTC
TRBV5-1	NA	NA	TRBJ1-2	CASSEFSYGYTF	TGCGCCAGCAGTGAGTTCTCCTATGGCTACACCTTC
TRBV2	NA	NA	TRBJ1-2	CASSEAPRTGYTF	TGTGCCAGCAGTGAAGCCCCCAGGACTGGCTACACCTTC
TRBV11-2	NA	NA	TRBJ2-7	CASSLIPETYEQYF	TGTGCCAGCAGCTTAATCCCGGAAACCTACGAGCAGTACTTC
TRBV3-1	NA	few	TRBJ2-7	CASSPSELRYEQYF	TGTGCCAGCAGCCCCTCGGAACTCCGCTACGAGCAGTACTTC
TRBV12-3/TRBV12-4	NA	NA	TRBJ2-7	CASRKTIGNSYEQYF	TGTGCCAGCAGAAAGACTATCGGGAATTCCTACGAGCAGTACTTC
TRBV3-1	NA	many	TRBJ1-2	CASSQDRNGYGYTF	TGTGCCAGCAGCCAAGATAGGAACGGCTATGGCTACACCTTC
TRBV11-1	TRBD2	many	TRBJ2-2	CASSPNLAGGPHTGELFF	TGTGCCAGCAGCCCGAATCTAGCGGGGGGGCCGCACACCGGGGAGCTGTTTTTT
TRBV20-1	NA	NA	TRBJ2-4	CSASKDTIVGAKNIQYF	TGCAGTGCTAGTAAGGACACTATCGTGGGAGCCAAAAACATTCAGTACTTC
TRBV12-3/TRBV12-4	NA	few	TRBJ1-2	CASSLASVGRGNGYTF	TGTGCCAGCAGTTTAGCCTCCGTTGGCAGGGGAAATGGCTACACCTTC
TRBV12-3/TRBV12-4	TRBD1	once	TRBJ2-2	CASSPISWDSRGPTGELFF	TGTGCCAGCAGTCCCATATCTTGGGACAGTCGAGGGCCGACCGGGGAGCTGTTTTTT
TRBV7-2	TRBD2	few	TRBJ2-2	CASSLAAGTGELFF	TGTGCCAGCAGCTTGGCAGCGGGGACCGGGGAGCTGTTTTTT
TRBV7-9	NA	few	TRBJ1-1	CASSARGRDEAFF	TGTGCCAGCAGCGCACGGGGTAGGGATGAAGCTTTCTTT
TRBV7-2	TRBD2	few	TRBJ2-7	CASSQETSGSYEQYF	TGTGCCAGCAGTCAAGAGACTAGCGGGAGCTACGAGCAGTACTTC
TRBV6-2/TRBV6-3	NA	many	TRBJ2-7	CASNRVAPYEQYF	TGTGCCAGCAACCGGGTTGCGCCCTACGAGCAGTACTTC
TRBV12-3/TRBV12-4	TRBD1	NA	TRBJ2-5	CASTRQGGQETQYF	TGTGCCAGCACAAGACAGGGGGGCCAAGAGACCCAGTACTTC
TRBV7-2	NA	NA	TRBJ1-1	CASSLKAGNTEAFF	TGTGCCAGCAGCTTAAAGGCAGGGAACACTGAAGCTTTCTTT
TRBV7-8	NA	NA	TRBJ1-1	CASSLGRALQEEAFF	TGTGCCAGCAGCTTAGGCAGGGCCCTCCAAGAGGAAGCTTTCTTT
TRBV9	NA	NA	TRBJ1-2	CASSVVEMPSGYTF	TGTGCCAGCAGCGTGGTCGAGATGCCTTCAGGCTACACCTTC
TRBV2	TRBD2	few	TRBJ2-1	CASSDPSGGDLEQFF	TGTGCCAGCAGTGACCCTAGCGGGGGGGATCTTGAGCAGTTCTTC
TRBV2	NA	NA	TRBJ2-5	CASSEMLETQYF	TGTGCCAGCAGTGAAATGTTAGAGACCCAGTACTTC
TRBV20-1	NA	NA	TRBJ2-1	CSALGSGLYNEQFF	TGCAGTGCCCTCGGGAGCGGACTATACAATGAGCAGTTCTTC
TRBV19	TRBD2	NA	TRBJ2-5	CASSKGLATFQETQYF	TGTGCCAGTAGTAAGGGACTAGCGACCTTCCAAGAGACCCAGTACTTC
TRBV6-2/TRBV6-3	NA	NA	TRBJ2-1	CASSYSSNPTSHSSYNEQFF	TGTGCCAGCAGTTACTCTTCAAACCCTACTAGCCATAGCTCCTACAATGAGCAGTTCTTC